A single sample is the source of the 27 T cell receptor beta chains below, sequenced in a study of T cells after yellow fever vaccination. TCRdb redid the calling of the 5' RACE reads with MiXCR, one entry per CDR3 protein. The sample includes some 290,000 distinct CDR3 sequences, approximately 11% seen only once; the top ten take roughly 3%. The source material was CD4+ T cells sorted from PBMCs, sampled 45 days after the yellow fever booster vaccination. These receptors were obtained from a man between 18 and 35 years old who received the YFV17D yellow fever vaccine.

This clonotype was detected only a few times. The chain uses TRBV5-4 and TRBJ2-2; D gene uncertain. Per the germline V gene, CDR1 is SGHNT and CDR2 is YYREEE (reference sequence). The CDR3 contains 14 residues. V dropped 0 bases and J dropped 8 bases, with 11 bases sitting between them. The CDR3 loop reads CASSLDIQLGELFF. DNA of the CDR3: TGTGCCAGCAGCTTGGACATTCAGCTTGGGGAGCTGTTTTTT.

This clonotype was seen more than once but under ten times. The chain is built from TRBV6-2 or TRBV6-3 and TRBJ2-5, with TRBD2 matching over 8 bases. The CDR3 covers 14 residues. The germline V gene has CDR1 MNHEY and CDR2 SVGEGT. V shed 3 bases, J shed 5 bases, and the junction held 5 bases outside the gene matches. CDR3 in amino acids: CASSYSGAQETQYF. The DNA for the CDR3 is TGTGCCAGCAGTTATAGCGGGGCTCAGGAGACCCAGTACTTC.

In its sample, this clonotype was seen a few times. The chain employs TRBV18 and TRBJ1-5; the match to TRBD1 covers 7 bases. The V gene's germline CDR1 is KGHSH and CDR2 LQKENI. The J segment lost 1 base and the V segment lost 6 bases, leaving 6 bases of the junction unmatched. The CDR3 is 15 amino acids. DNA for the CDR3: TGTGCCAGCTCGCCCTTACAGGGGAGCAATCAGCCCCAGCATTTT. It specifies CASSPLQGSNQPQHF.

The chain is built from TRBV5-1 and TRBJ2-5, with TRBD1 identical over 7 bases. J gave up 5 bases and V 4 bases, and 14 bases lay outside the gene matches. The CDR3 length is 16 residues. From germline, CDR1 is SGHRS and CDR2 YFSETQ. The CDR3, as DNA: TGCGCCAGCAGCCCGATGTTACGACAGGGCGCGGAGACCCAGTACTTC. It translates to CASSPMLRQGAETQYF.

This clonotype appeared a few times. The rearrangement joins TRBV20-1 to TRBJ1-2; D unclear. This CDR3 region has 12 residues. V shed 3 bases and J shed 8 bases, with 13 bases lying between them. From germline, CDR1 is DFQATT and CDR2 SNEGSKA (reference sequence). The CDR3 sequence: CSARDGILGYTF. CDR3 nucleotides: TGCAGTGCTAGGGACGGAATACTCGGCTACACCTTC.

There are a few counts of this clonotype. V is TRBV20-1 and J is TRBJ2-7; D is ambiguous. CDR1 DFQATT and CDR2 SNEGSKA come from the germline V gene (reference sequence). V dropped 0 bases and J dropped 4 bases, with 7 bases sitting between them. The CDR3 has 12 amino acids. In DNA form, the CDR3 reads TGCAGTGCTAGAGAAGGGAAATACGAGCAGTACTTC. It is translated as CSAREGKYEQYF.

The chain combines TRBV7-3 with TRBJ1-6; TRBD1 is a possible D gene (5 bases). The CDR3 is made up of 15 amino acids. Germline V lookup: CDR1 SGHTA, CDR2 FQGTGA. Trimming took off 2 bases at V and 9 bases at J, with 14 bases between the two ends. CDR3 in amino acids: CASSLGGGRSSPLHF. The CDR3 coding sequence is TGTGCCAGCAGCTTAGGTGGGGGTAGAAGTTCACCCCTCCACTTT.

This clonotype was seen a handful of times. The chain carries TRBV10-3 and TRBJ2-5; D gene uncertain. Per the germline V gene, CDR1 is ENHRY and CDR2 is SYGVKD. This CDR3 region has 14 residues. V was pared by 1 base and J by 5 bases, with 11 bases between. The CDR3 DNA reads TGTGCCATCAGTGAGTATAGAGGACCGGAGACCCAGTACTTC. It specifies CAISEYRGPETQYF.

This sequence joins TRBV6-1 and TRBJ2-1, with TRBD1 matching over 10 bases. V trimming: 4 bases; J trimming: 8 bases; junction bases outside the gene matches: 11. The CDR3 sequence is 16 residues long. Per the germline V gene, CDR1 is MNHNS and CDR2 is SASEGT. The CDR3 here is CASSAIGTGVWYEQFF. CDR3 nucleotides: TGTGCCAGCAGTGCCATAGGGACAGGGGTGTGGTATGAGCAGTTCTTC.

This clonotype has only a few counts. This CDR3 is CSARGQLNQPQHF. The DNA for the CDR3 is TGCAGTGCTAGAGGACAGCTCAATCAGCCCCAGCATTTT. The chain recombines TRBV20-1 with TRBJ1-5; tentatively, D is TRBD1 (5 bases). Germline lookup yields CDR1 DFQATT and CDR2 SNEGSKA (reference sequence). V was clipped by 1 base and J by 3 bases, with 7 bases between them. The CDR3 length is 13 residues.

The V and J genes are TRBV28 and TRBJ2-7, with a weak D call TRBD2 (6 bases). The CDR3 has 14 amino acids. In germline, CDR1 is MDHEN, CDR2 SYDVKM. V was cut by 2 bases and J by 6 bases, with 14 bases left in between. This CDR3 reads CASSLGWRGSEQYV. The CDR3, as DNA: TGTGCCAGCAGTTTAGGTTGGCGGGGCAGCGAGCAGTACGTC.

The V gene is TRBV10-2, the J gene TRBJ2-1; 7 bases align to TRBD2. With V trimmed by 6 bases and J by 1 base, 6 bases remained unmatched. Germline CDR1 reads WSHSY; CDR2 reads SAAADI. The CDR3 loop spans 15 amino acids. The CDR3 nucleotides read TGCGCCAGCAGCCCGAGCGGGGCTTCCTACAATGAGCAGTTCTTC. Residues: CASSPSGASYNEQFF.

J is TRBJ1-1 and V is TRBV2; D might be TRBD1 (5 bases). V shed 4 bases and J shed 1 base, with 10 bases lying between them. This CDR3 is 14 amino acids long. Germline-derived CDR1 and CDR2 are SNHLY and FYNNEI. CDR3 bases: TGTGCCAGCAGTGGCCGGGGGACGAACACTGAAGCTTTCTTT. Its protein product is CASSGRGTNTEAFF.

This clonotype came up a few times. The V and J genes are TRBV5-1 and TRBJ1-2; 10 bases fit TRBD1. From germline, CDR1 is SGHRS and CDR2 YFSETQ. The CDR3 extends over 17 amino acids. After removal of 4 bases from V and 0 bases from J, the junction contained 9 bases not matched to a gene. This chain's CDR3 is CASSGMTGGPTNYGYTF. The CDR3 DNA sequence: TGCGCCAGCAGCGGAATGACAGGGGGCCCTACTAACTATGGCTACACCTTC.

This clonotype was detected only a few times. This chain joins TRBV12-3 or TRBV12-4 and TRBJ2-1, with a possible D match to TRBD2 (7 bases). The CDR3 extends over 16 amino acids. V lost 7 bases and J 5 bases, leaving 21 bases between the germline ends. The CDR3 DNA is TGTGCCAGCACCGCCCCAGCCGGGGGGCTGCACAATGAGCAGTTCTTC. It translates to CASTAPAGGLHNEQFF.

The chain's CDR3 is CASSSPRDVTDTQYF. In DNA form, the CDR3 reads TGTGCCAGCAGTTCCCCACGGGACGTCACAGATACGCAGTATTTT. The chain combines TRBV27 with TRBJ2-3; possibly TRBD1 or TRBD2 for D (5 bases each). Trimming took 4 bases from V and 2 from J, leaving 13 bases between them. This CDR3 has 15 residues. The germline CDR1 and CDR2 sequences are MNHEY and SMNVEV (reference sequence).

The chain carries TRBV7-3 and TRBJ1-1, with TRBD1 identical over 7 bases. CDR1 and CDR2 (germline): SGHTA, FQGTGA. V was pared by 6 bases and J by 6 bases, with 10 bases of the junction left unmatched. CDR3 size: 14 residues. The CDR3, as DNA: TGTGCCAGCAGTTCCACGACAGGGAATTCTGAAGCTTTCTTT. Protein product: CASSSTTGNSEAFF.

A few counts support this clonotype. The chain combines TRBV7-2 with TRBJ1-4, with a weak D call TRBD1 (5 bases). V was clipped by 8 bases and J by 3 bases, with 13 bases between them. Germline values: CDR1 SGHTA, CDR2 FQGNSA. The CDR3 runs to 14 residues. CDR3 protein: CASAQVRSNEKLFF. CDR3 in DNA: TGTGCCAGCGCACAGGTCCGTTCTAATGAAAAACTGTTTTTT.

This clonotype was picked up a small number of times. The genes are TRBV30 and TRBJ2-5; D may be TRBD2 (5 bases). From germline, CDR1 is GTSNPN and CDR2 SVGIG (reference sequence). V was pared by 0 bases and J by 5 bases, with 13 bases between. This CDR3 contains 14 residues. The CDR3 DNA reads TGTGCCTGGAGTGTATACGTTTGGAGGGAGACCCAGTACTTC. Translating it yields CAWSVYVWRETQYF. The full variable domain, rest sourced from reference TRBV30 and TRBJ2-5, is SQTIHQWPATLVQPVGSPLSLECTVEGTSNPNLYWYRQAAGRGLQLLFYSVGIGQISSEVPQNLSASRPQDRQFILSSKKLLLSDSGFYLCAWSVYVWRETQYFGPGTRLLVL.

In this sample, this clonotype turned up a few times. V usage is TRBV29-1 and J usage is TRBJ2-7, with D perhaps TRBD1 (6 bases). CDR1 is SQVTM and CDR2 is ANQGSEA in the germline V gene. The CDR3 spans 13 residues. V shed 5 bases and J shed 1 base, with 12 bases lying between them. CDR3 loop: CSVREQGSYEQYF. CDR3 nucleotides: TGCAGCGTTCGCGAACAGGGATCCTACGAGCAGTACTTC.

The chain joins TRBV6-2 or TRBV6-3 to TRBJ1-2; unclear D gene. CDR1 is MNHEY, CDR2 SVGEGT, per germline. This CDR3 spans 12 amino acids. The V and J ends lost 2 bases and 7 bases respectively, with 8 bases between them. The CDR3 here is CASSYPSIGYTF. The CDR3 bases are TGTGCCAGCAGTTACCCCAGTATTGGCTACACCTTC.

In its sample, this clonotype was seen a few times. The rearrangement uses TRBV7-2 and TRBJ2-3; D gene ambiguous. Between the trimmed V and J ends, which lost 5 bases and 2 bases, there was a span of 11 bases. The CDR3 is made up of 14 amino acids. Germline V CDR1 and CDR2: SGHTA, FQGNSA. The CDR3 here is CASSLRTTTDTQYF. CDR3 DNA: TGTGCCAGCAGCCTTCGGACCACCACAGATACGCAGTATTTT. The full variable domain, with the rest looked up from reference TRBV7-2 and TRBJ2-3, is GAGVSQSPSNKVTEKGKDVELRCDPISGHTALYWYRQSLGQGLEFLIYFQGNSAPDKSGLPSDRFSAERTGGSVSTLTIQRTQQEDSAVYLCASSLRTTTDTQYFGPGTRLTVL.

This clonotype was counted ten times or more. The chain has TRBV5-1 and TRBJ2-1; 7 bases align to TRBD1. Trimming at V came to 3 bases and at J to 5 bases, leaving 8 bases not matched to a gene. Germline lookup yields CDR1 SGHRS and CDR2 YFSETQ. The CDR3 is 15 amino acids. The CDR3 nucleotides read TGCGCCAGCAGCTCGACCGGGACAGCAGACAATGAGCAGTTCTTC. Protein product: CASSSTGTADNEQFF.

This clonotype has only a few counts. V gene TRBV12-3 or TRBV12-4 combines with J gene TRBJ2-2; 10 positions agree with TRBD1. The CDR3 runs to 16 residues. With V trimmed by 3 bases and J by 4 bases, 5 bases remained unmatched. CDR3 in DNA: TGTGCCAGCAGTTTTGACAGGGGGCATAGCACCGGGGAGCTGTTTTTT. Its translation: CASSFDRGHSTGELFF.

V usage is TRBV6-2 or TRBV6-3 and J usage is TRBJ1-5; the D is unclear. Germline V CDR1 and CDR2: MNHEY, SVGEGT. The CDR3 runs 13 residues. V gave up 5 bases and J gave up 2 bases, with 7 bases separating them. CDR3: CASSAVGNQPQHF. Here the CDR3 DNA reads TGTGCCAGCAGTGCGGTGGGCAATCAGCCCCAGCATTTT.

This clonotype was picked up a small number of times. The chain recombines TRBV14 with TRBJ2-2; weak D call: TRBD1 (6 bases). Germline CDR1 SGHDN, CDR2 FVKESK. The V gene lost 0 bases and the J gene lost 2 bases, with 31 bases spanning the gap. This CDR3 is 23 amino acids long. CDR3 in DNA: TGTGCCAGCAGCCAAGAGCGAAAGGAACAGGGCAGCGCTACCCGGGGCAACACCGGGGAGCTGTTTTTT. Residues: CASSQERKEQGSATRGNTGELFF.

The sample holds a few counts of this clonotype. The CDR3 sequence: CASTPNRDRVNNEQFF. CDR3 nucleotides: TGTGCCAGCACCCCGAACCGGGACAGGGTCAACAATGAGCAGTTCTTC. This chain links TRBV6-2 or TRBV6-3 with TRBJ2-1; TRBD1 agrees at 9 bases. The CDR3 has 16 amino acids. CDR1 MNHEY and CDR2 SVGEGT come from the germline V gene. V lost 7 bases, J lost 5 bases, and 12 bases stayed unmatched.